This T cell receptor (beta chain) stems from a study of blood T cell repertoires in COVID-19. In the study overall: PBMCs, B-cell-depleted T cells, or T cells were the source of the cDNA or gDNA that made up the material.

This clone was detected only once. The germline gives CDR1 SGHRS, CDR2 YFSETQ. The length of the CDR3 is 15 residues. V was cut by 0 bases and J by 0 bases, with 8 bases left in between. Recruitment covered roughly 22 US areas and drew participants whose ages spanned about 18 to 90 years. Clinical histories supplied by participants themselves formed the basis of cohort assignment. Per the original data handling: Reference gene primer amplification gave estimated nucleated cell counts. Assay used: immunoSEQ multiplex PCR; TCRdb lists only in-frame clones, some missing. The V and J calls and clone size were taken over from that table, and D and trimming were inferred from the DNA. The sample has about 400,000 clones; roughly 87% are singletons.

The receptor was isolated from a woman in her thirties who had recovered from COVID-19. The V gene is TRBV5-1, the J gene TRBJ2-3; the D is unclear. Material for sequencing was PBMCs or T cells enriched from blood (not recorded which). The CDR3: CASSLVITSTDTQYF. As DNA, the CDR3 is TGCGCCAGCAGCTTGGTGATTACTAGCACAGATACGCAGTATTTT.